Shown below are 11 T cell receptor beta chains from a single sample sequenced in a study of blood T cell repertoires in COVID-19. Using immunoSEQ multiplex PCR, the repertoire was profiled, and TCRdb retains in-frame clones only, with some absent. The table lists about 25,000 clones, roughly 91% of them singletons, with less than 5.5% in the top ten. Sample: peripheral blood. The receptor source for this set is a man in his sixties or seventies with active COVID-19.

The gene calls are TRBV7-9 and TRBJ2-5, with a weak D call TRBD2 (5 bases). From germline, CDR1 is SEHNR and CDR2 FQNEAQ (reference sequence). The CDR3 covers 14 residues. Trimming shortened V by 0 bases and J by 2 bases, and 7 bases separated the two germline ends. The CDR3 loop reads CASSLASGQETQYF. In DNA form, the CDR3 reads TGTGCCAGCAGCTTAGCCTCGGGACAAGAGACCCAGTACTTC.

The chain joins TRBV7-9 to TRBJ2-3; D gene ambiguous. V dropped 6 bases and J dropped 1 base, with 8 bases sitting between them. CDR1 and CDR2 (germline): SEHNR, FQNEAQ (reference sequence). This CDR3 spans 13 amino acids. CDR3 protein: CASRFSGTDTQYF. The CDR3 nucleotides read TGTGCCAGCAGATTCTCCGGCACAGATACGCAGTATTTT.

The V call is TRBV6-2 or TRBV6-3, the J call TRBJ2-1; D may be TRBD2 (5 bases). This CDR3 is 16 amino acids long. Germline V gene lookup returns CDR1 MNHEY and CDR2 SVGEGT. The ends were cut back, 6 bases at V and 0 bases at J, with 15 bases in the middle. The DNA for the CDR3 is TGTGCCAGCAGCCAACGGACTCTGAGCTCCTACAATGAGCAGTTCTTC. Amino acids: CASSQRTLSSYNEQFF.

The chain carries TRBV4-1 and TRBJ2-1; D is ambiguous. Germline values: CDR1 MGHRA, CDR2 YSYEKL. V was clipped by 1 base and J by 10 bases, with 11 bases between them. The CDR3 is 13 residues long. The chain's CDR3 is CASSQANEFEQFF. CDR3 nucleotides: TGCGCCAGCAGCCAAGCCAACGAGTTCGAGCAGTTCTTC.

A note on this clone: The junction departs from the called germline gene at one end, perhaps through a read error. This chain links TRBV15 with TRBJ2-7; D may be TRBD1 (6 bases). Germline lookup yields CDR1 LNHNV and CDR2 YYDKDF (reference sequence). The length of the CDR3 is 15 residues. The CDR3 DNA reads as TGTGCCACCAGGAGAGAGGTGGGGGCCTCCTACGAGCAGTACTTC. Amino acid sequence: CATRREVGASYEQYF.

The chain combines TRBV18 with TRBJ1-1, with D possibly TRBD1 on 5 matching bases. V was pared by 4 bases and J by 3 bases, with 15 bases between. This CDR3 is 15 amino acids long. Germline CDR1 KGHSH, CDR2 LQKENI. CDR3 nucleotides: TGTGCCAGCTCACTTTACCAGGGATTGGACACTGAAGCTTTCTTT. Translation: CASSLYQGLDTEAFF.

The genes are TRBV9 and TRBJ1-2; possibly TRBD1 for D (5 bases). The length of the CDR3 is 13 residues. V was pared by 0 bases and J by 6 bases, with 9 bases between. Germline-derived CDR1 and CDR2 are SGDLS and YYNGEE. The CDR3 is CASSVVAGDGYTF. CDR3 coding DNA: TGTGCCAGCAGCGTAGTAGCGGGGGATGGCTACACCTTC.

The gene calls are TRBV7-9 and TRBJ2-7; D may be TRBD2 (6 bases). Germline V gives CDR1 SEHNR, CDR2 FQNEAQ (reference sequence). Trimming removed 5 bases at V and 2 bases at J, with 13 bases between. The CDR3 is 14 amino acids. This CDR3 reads CASSEGPGAYEQYF. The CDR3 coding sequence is TGTGCCAGCAGCGAAGGACCGGGGGCCTACGAGCAGTACTTC. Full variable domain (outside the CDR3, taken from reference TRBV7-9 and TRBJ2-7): DTGVSQNPRHKITKRGQNVTFRCDPISEHNRLYWYRQTLGQGPEFLTYFQNEAQLEKSRLLSDRFSAERPKGSFSTLEIQRTEQGDSAMYLCASSEGPGAYEQYFGPGTRLTVT.

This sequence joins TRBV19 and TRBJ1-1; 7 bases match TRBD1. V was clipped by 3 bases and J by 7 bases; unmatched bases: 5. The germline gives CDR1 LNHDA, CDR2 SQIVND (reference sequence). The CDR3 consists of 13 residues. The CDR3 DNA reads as TGTGCCAGTAGTATGACCAGGGACAGTGAAGCTTTCTTT. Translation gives CASSMTRDSEAFF.

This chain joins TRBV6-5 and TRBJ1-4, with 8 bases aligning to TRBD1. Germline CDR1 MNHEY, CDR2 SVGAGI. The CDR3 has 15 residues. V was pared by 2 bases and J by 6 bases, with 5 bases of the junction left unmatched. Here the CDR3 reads CASSYPDRGDEKLFF. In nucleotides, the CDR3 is TGTGCCAGCAGTTACCCAGACAGGGGCGATGAAAAACTGTTTTTT.

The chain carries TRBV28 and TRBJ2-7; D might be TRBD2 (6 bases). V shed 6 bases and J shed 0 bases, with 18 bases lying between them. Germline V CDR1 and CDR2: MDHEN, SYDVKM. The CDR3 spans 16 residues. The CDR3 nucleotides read TGTGCCAGCAGCTACCCGGGTGGGGGGAGCTCCTACGAGCAGTACTTC. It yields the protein CASSYPGGGSSYEQYF. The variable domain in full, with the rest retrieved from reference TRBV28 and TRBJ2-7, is DVKVTQSSRYLVKRTGEKVFLECVQDMDHENMFWYRQDPGLGLRLIYFSYDVKMKEKGDIPEGYSVSREKKERFSLILESASTNQTSMYLCASSYPGGGSSYEQYFGPGTRLTVT.